One sample yielded the 18 T cell receptor beta chains listed below, sequenced in a study of Tregs in tolerant kidney transplant recipients. Mixed chimerism was transient after nonmyeloablative marrow transplants from related graft donors. Produced via immunoSEQ multiplex PCR; TCRdb's table is partial and in-frame only. This sample's table has more than 6,000 clones. The sample consisted of CD4+ T cells from blood (PBMCs), taken 6 months after the transplant. The receptors were sampled from a human patient who received a combined kidney and bone marrow transplant. The T cells may partly be graft donor cells.

Comments on this clone: The read is 3 residues too short to cover the CDR3 end, so that end is filled in from the germline J gene. The V gene is TRBV10-3, the J gene TRBJ1-6, with D possibly TRBD1 on 5 matching bases. Between the trimmed V and J ends, which lost 6 bases and 6 bases, there was a span of 18 bases. The CDR3 has 16 residues. From germline, CDR1 is ENHRY and CDR2 SYGVKD. The sequenced part of the CDR3 DNA is TGTGCCATCAGGGACGGCACCGTGGGGGGTAATTCACCC. Encoded protein: CAIRDGTVGGNSP. The complete CDR3 protein is CAIRDGTVGGNSPLHF.

Comments on this clone: The missing CDR3 end, 3 residues past where the read stops, is filled in from the germline J gene. This chain uses TRBV30 with TRBJ1-5; TRBD1 is a possible D gene (6 bases). CDR1 is GTSNPN, CDR2 SVGIG, per germline (reference sequence). The germline V and J ends were trimmed by 5 bases and 3 bases, with 11 bases remaining between them. The CDR3 runs 13 residues. Incomplete CDR3 DNA: TGTGCCTGGTCACGGGACATCAATCAGCCC. It yields the protein CAWSRDINQP. The entire CDR3 protein is CAWSRDINQPQHF.

A word on this clone: The read falls 3 residues short of the CDR3 end, and the missing part is taken from the germline J gene. This sequence joins TRBV28 and TRBJ2-7, with TRBD1 matching over 7 bases. Germline CDR1 reads MDHEN; CDR2 reads SYDVKM. This CDR3 has 14 amino acids. J gave up 5 bases and V 6 bases, and 10 bases lay outside the gene matches. CDR3 protein: CASSLLTGIHEQYF. The DNA read from the CDR3 is TGTGCCAGCAGCCTTTTGACAGGGATCCACGAG. Using reference TRBV28 and TRBJ2-7 for the parts outside the CDR3, the full variable domain is DVKVTQSSRYLVKRTGEKVFLECVQDMDHENMFWYRQDPGLGLRLIYFSYDVKMKEKGDIPEGYSVSREKKERFSLILESASTNQTSMYLCASSLLTGIHEQYFGPGTRLTVT.

As regards this clone: The read gets to within 3 residues of the CDR3 end, and the germline J gene fills in the rest. J is TRBJ2-3 and V is TRBV5-4; 13 bases fit TRBD2. Germline V gene lookup returns CDR1 SGHNT and CDR2 YYREEE (reference sequence). This CDR3 is built from 16 residues. J lost 4 bases, V lost 4 bases, and 6 bases had no gene match. Incomplete CDR3 DNA: TGTGCCAGCAGCATGGGGACTAGCGGGATGGCAGATACG. The encoded protein is CASSMGTSGMADT. The full CDR3 reads CASSMGTSGMADTQYF.

In terms of frequency, this clone is medium-sized. With the read ending 3 residues before the CDR3 end, the germline J gene is used to fill in that end. V is TRBV10-3 and J is TRBJ1-2; the match to TRBD1 covers 7 bases. CDR1 ENHRY and CDR2 SYGVKD come from the germline V gene. V shed 5 bases, J shed 1 base, and the junction held 7 bases outside the gene matches. CDR3 size: 15 residues. The CDR3 bases that were read are TGTGCCATCAGTCCCGGGGACAGAAGTAACTATGGC. It codes for CAISPGDRSNYG. The entire CDR3 is CAISPGDRSNYGYTF.

On this clone itself: The CDR3 extends 3 residues past the end of the read, so its final part is completed from the germline J gene. The chain links TRBV11-2 to TRBJ1-6, with D perhaps TRBD1 (5 bases). Germline CDR1 reads SGHAT; CDR2 reads FQNNGV. CDR3 size: 15 residues. V was shortened by 1 base and J by 7 bases, with 11 bases between the two germline ends. CDR3 bases read: TGTGCCAGCAGCTTAGGTCGGCAGGGAAATTCACCC. It encodes CASSLGRQGNSP. The CDR3 in full is CASSLGRQGNSPLHF.

Turning to this clone: The read ends 3 residues shy of where the CDR3 ends; the end is completed using the germline J gene. This chain joins TRBV2 and TRBJ2-2; 9 bases match TRBD1. The germline gives CDR1 SNHLY, CDR2 FYNNEI. The CDR3 spans 14 residues. V dropped 5 bases and J dropped 3; count of bases not matched to a gene: 1. The CDR3 sequence: CASSRTGDTGELFF. CDR3 bases read: TGTGCCAGCAGTCGGACAGGGGACACCGGGGAG.

About this clone: The read terminates 3 residues before the CDR3 end, so the remaining end is supplied by the germline J gene. V and J are TRBV7-3 and TRBJ2-5, with 8 bases matching TRBD2. J was trimmed by 3 bases and V by 3 bases; bases with no gene match: 3. The CDR3 consists of 14 residues. Germline CDR1 is SGHTA and CDR2 is FQGTGA. CDR3 sequence reads: CASSFTGGEETQYF. The sequenced CDR3 bases are TGTGCCAGCAGCTTCACGGGAGGGGAAGAGACC.

Turning to this clone: The CDR3 extends 3 residues past the end of the read, so its final part is completed from the germline J gene. The chain has TRBV28 and TRBJ1-3; the D gene is possibly TRBD1 (5 bases). The CDR3 consists of 13 residues. With 5 bases removed from V and 2 bases from J, the gap between germline ends came to 7 bases. Germline V gives CDR1 MDHEN, CDR2 SYDVKM. CDR3 DNA (partial): TGTGCCAGCAGTGACAGTGCTGGAAACACC. Its protein product is CASSDSAGNT. The CDR3 in its entirety is CASSDSAGNTIYF.

In terms of frequency, this clone is medium-sized (0.01 to 0.1%). Read sequence stops 3 residues before the CDR3 end, and the germline J gene provides the missing end. V and J are TRBV7-2 and TRBJ2-5; D is perhaps TRBD2 (5 bases). V shed 4 bases and J shed 7 bases, with 16 bases lying between them. Per the germline V gene, CDR1 is SGHTA and CDR2 is FQGNSA. CDR3 length: 14 amino acids. CDR3 in amino acids: CASSSRARSWTQYF. CDR3 bases read: TGTGCCAGCAGCTCGAGGGCCAGATCATGGACC.

In regard to this clone: The read ends 3 residues before the CDR3 terminus; that terminus is restored from the germline J gene. The chain is built from TRBV5-8 and TRBJ1-6, with unresolved D. The V gene's germline CDR1 is SGHTS and CDR2 YDEGEE. There are 13 residues in the CDR3. The V gene lost 1 base and the J gene lost 9 bases, with 8 bases spanning the gap. The CDR3 sequence: CASSLLRGSPLHF. Partial CDR3 DNA: TGTGCCAGCAGCTTGCTGCGGGGTTCACCC. The entire variable domain, with the rest obtained from reference TRBV5-8 and TRBJ1-6, is as follows: EAGVTQSPTHLIKTRGQQATLRCSPISGHTSVYWYQQALGLGLQFLLWYDEGEERNRGNFPPRFSGRQFPNYSSELNVNALELEDSALYLCASSLLRGSPLHFGNGTRLTVT.

As for this clone: From the germline J gene comes the end of the CDR3, since the read stops 3 residues before it. The V call is TRBV28, the J call TRBJ2-6; D gene unclear. Between the trimmed V and J ends, which lost 3 bases and 4 bases, there was a span of 4 bases. The CDR3 length is 13 residues. Germline V gives CDR1 MDHEN, CDR2 SYDVKM. The sequenced part of the CDR3 DNA is TGTGCCAGCAGTTTTGCGGGGGCCAACGTC. The encoded protein is CASSFAGANV. The full CDR3 is CASSFAGANVLTF.

With regard to this clone: The read finishes 3 residues shy of the CDR3 end, and the germline J gene is used to complete it. The rearrangement links TRBV20-1 to TRBJ1-6; TRBD1 matches 7 bases. V lost 5 bases, J lost 5 bases, and 9 bases stayed unmatched. Per germline, CDR1 DFQATT and CDR2 SNEGSKA (reference sequence). The CDR3 extends over 15 amino acids. The CDR3 reads CSAGQGTANNSPLHF. The DNA read from the CDR3 is TGCAGTGCTGGTCAGGGGACAGCTAATAATTCACCC.

For this clone: With the read ending 3 residues before the CDR3 end, the germline J gene is used to fill in that end. V and J are TRBV12-3 or TRBV12-4 and TRBJ1-4; no clear D gene. This CDR3 is 15 amino acids long. V dropped 7 bases and J dropped 0 bases, with 12 bases sitting between them. CDR3: CASTSYKSTNEKLFF. CDR3 DNA (partial): TGTGCCAGCACCTCGTACAAATCAACTAATGAAAAA.

A remark on this clone: The CDR3 end falls 3 residues outside the read, so it is completed with the germline J gene. This chain connects TRBV20-1 to TRBJ2-3, with 11 nucleotides matching TRBD2. Losses at the gene ends were 0 bases for V and 7 bases for J; bases not matched to a gene: 9. Germline V gene sequence: CDR1 DFQATT, CDR2 SNEGSKA (reference sequence). The CDR3 is made up of 16 amino acids. The CDR3 bases that were read are TGCAGTGCTAGAGATCGCACTAGCGGGAGTAAGAATACG. This translates into CSARDRTSGSKNT. The full CDR3 reads CSARDRTSGSKNTQYF.

With respect to this clone: The sequence runs out 3 residues before the end of the CDR3; the remainder is reconstructed from the germline J gene. This chain uses TRBV18 with TRBJ2-1; TRBD2 is a possible D gene (5 bases). V dropped 2 bases and J dropped 4 bases, with 9 bases sitting between them. CDR1 and CDR2 (germline): KGHSH, LQKENI. CDR3 length: 14 amino acids. CDR3: CASSPVRTYNEQFF. Incomplete CDR3 DNA: TGTGCCAGCTCACCAGTCCGGACTTACAATGAG.

This clone is deemed medium-sized by its frequency. The CDR3 end lies 3 residues beyond the end of the read and is filled in from the germline J gene. V usage is TRBV20-1 and J usage is TRBJ1-4; TRBD1 matches 7 bases. CDR3 length equals 15 residues. CDR1 and CDR2 from the germline V gene are DFQATT and SNEGSKA (reference sequence). V trimming: 5 bases; J trimming: 5 bases; junction bases outside the gene matches: 11. The covered CDR3 bases are TGCAGTGCTCCTCAATCACAGGGGCCGAATGAAAAA. Translated: CSAPQSQGPNEK. The CDR3 as a whole reads CSAPQSQGPNEKLFF.

Remarks on this clone: The read terminates 3 residues ahead of where the CDR3 ends, so the germline J gene completes it. This chain joins TRBV18 and TRBJ2-7; D may be TRBD1 (5 bases). The CDR3 length is 14 residues. In germline, CDR1 is KGHSH, CDR2 LQKENI. The V and J ends lost 3 bases and 3 bases respectively, with 12 bases between them. The CDR3 loop is CASSPGRGRYEQYF. CDR3 DNA (partial): TGTGCCAGCTCACCGGGAAGGGGTCGCTACGAG.